This T cell receptor (beta chain) appears in the sequencing data of a study of quantifying T cell responses using KT2 cells. On the study more broadly: RNA was reverse transcribed with TCR alpha and beta constant-region primers.

Each cDNA got a UMI-containing oligo ligated at its 3' end. An equimolar mix of RC1.1 and RC1.2 primed the beta chain across TRBC1 and TRBC2. TCRdb independently ran MiXCR on the UMI-ligation and nested PCR reads; one entry per CDR3 protein. The table shows tens of thousands of distinct CDR3 sequences, with 7.3% occurring only once. Many counts were recorded for this clonotype. Unfractionated PBMC were spiked with known numbers of KT2 clone cells. KT2 cells were mixed with fixed PBMC numbers at varying ratios. Sequenced material: PBMCs spiked with cells of the T cell clone KT2. The receptor was isolated from a human donor.

The DNA of the CDR3 is TGTGCCAGCAGTGAAGCAGGGCCCAATTGGGCTTTCTTT. This sequence encodes CASSEAGPNWAFF. The chain combines TRBV6-1 with TRBJ1-1; D gene uncertain. Germline loops: CDR1 MNHNS, CDR2 SASEGT. Trimming removed 0 bases from V and 11 bases from J, with 13 bases in between. This CDR3 is built from 13 residues.